One sample yielded the 10 T cell receptor beta chains listed below, sequenced in a study of blood T cell repertoires in COVID-19. Profiling relied on immunoSEQ multiplex PCR, and the TCRdb table lists in-frame clones only, not all of them. This table has 310,000 or so clones, over 75% appearing once. Sequencing was performed on peripheral blood. These receptors were taken from a man aged 45-65 years with active or convalescent COVID-19.

This chain connects TRBV3-1 (or the pseudogene TRBV3-2) to TRBJ1-5; D is unclear. Germline CDR1 and CDR2: LGHDT and YNNKEL (reference sequence). The CDR3 is made up of 13 amino acids. The V end was cut by 0 bases, the J end by 7 bases, with 7 bases between. The CDR3 DNA is TGTGCCAGCAGCCAAGAACGTGCGCAGCCCCAGCATTTT. Residues: CASSQERAQPQHF.

This clone was seen only once. This specimen includes other DNA sequences encoding the same CDR3. This chain connects TRBV28 to TRBJ1-4; D gene ambiguous. There are 13 residues in the CDR3. Germline values: CDR1 MDHEN, CDR2 SYDVKM. Deletions cut 2 bases from V and 6 bases from J, with 7 bases between. The CDR3 protein is CASSLGGDEKLFF. For the CDR3, the DNA is TGTGCCAGCAGTTTAGGCGGGGATGAAAAACTGTTTTTT. Filled out from reference TRBV28 and TRBJ1-4, the complete variable domain reads DVKVTQSSRYLVKRTGEKVFLECVQDMDHENMFWYRQDPGLGLRLIYFSYDVKMKEKGDIPEGYSVSREKKERFSLILESASTNQTSMYLCASSLGGDEKLFFGSGTQLSVL.

The chain has TRBV12-3 or TRBV12-4 and TRBJ1-1; D is possibly TRBD1 (5 bases). This CDR3 spans 13 amino acids. Trimming stripped 1 base from V and 8 bases from J, with 11 bases between. CDR3 protein: CASSLGRDREAFF. The DNA of the CDR3 is TGTGCCAGCAGTTTAGGTCGCGACAGAGAAGCTTTCTTT.

V usage is TRBV5-1 and J usage is TRBJ2-3; 11 bases are a match to TRBD2. Germline CDR1 reads SGHRS; CDR2 reads YFSETQ. V gave up 4 bases and J gave up 4 bases; unmatched junction bases: 8. The CDR3 contains 16 residues. Here the CDR3 reads CASSPAGTSGSDTQYF. The CDR3 DNA sequence: TGCGCCAGCAGCCCTGCCGGGACTAGCGGTTCAGATACGCAGTATTTT.

The chain joins TRBV7-3 to TRBJ2-1, with 7 bases aligning to TRBD2. The CDR3 runs 15 residues. CDR1 and CDR2 (germline): SGHTA, FQGTGA. Trimming removed 2 bases from V and 3 bases from J; junction bases left unmatched: 4. The CDR3 region has the DNA TGTGCCAGCAGCTTAGATGGGAGGGTCTACAATGAGCAGTTCTTC. This codes for CASSLDGRVYNEQFF.

The table lists this clone with a count of one. This sequence joins TRBV10-2 and TRBJ1-4; 7 positions agree with TRBD1. This CDR3 has 14 amino acids. The germline gives CDR1 WSHSY, CDR2 SAAADI. The J segment lost 7 bases and the V segment lost 6 bases, leaving 8 bases of the junction unmatched. The CDR3 spells CASSLDRVTEKLFF. CDR3 bases: TGCGCCAGCAGCCTAGACAGGGTTACTGAAAAACTGTTTTTT.

This clone appeared a single time. The chain combines TRBV30 with TRBJ2-7; D perhaps matches TRBD2 (6 bases). Germline CDR1 GTSNPN, CDR2 SVGIG (reference sequence). V lost 3 bases, J lost 5 bases, and 14 bases lay in between. The CDR3 has 13 residues. The CDR3 region is CAWRERVGNEQYF. Here the CDR3 DNA reads TGTGCCTGGAGGGAGCGGGTAGGGAACGAGCAGTACTTC. Variable domain in full (rest from reference TRBV30 and TRBJ2-7): SQTIHQWPATLVQPVGSPLSLECTVEGTSNPNLYWYRQAAGRGLQLLFYSVGIGQISSEVPQNLSASRPQDRQFILSSKKLLLSDSGFYLCAWRERVGNEQYFGPGTRLTVT.

The CDR3 coding sequence is TGTGCCAGCGCCGGGGCTGGGGGAGTGGGAGGTGTCGGCCAGTACTTC. Its protein is CASAGAGGVGGVGQYF. The chain combines TRBV2 with TRBJ2-5, with a possible D match to TRBD2 (6 bases). CDR1 and CDR2 from the germline V gene are SNHLY and FYNNEI. V shed 8 bases and J shed 10 bases, with 29 bases lying between them. The CDR3 is 16 residues long.

CDR3: CAWSTSVMNTEAFF. Here the CDR3 DNA reads TGTGCCTGGAGCACGTCGGTCATGAACACTGAAGCTTTCTTT. The chain carries TRBV30 and TRBJ1-1; no clear D. V lost 3 bases and J lost 0, with 11 bases in between. The CDR3 contains 14 residues. Per germline, CDR1 GTSNPN and CDR2 SVGIG (reference sequence). The whole variable domain, filled in from reference TRBV30 and TRBJ1-1, reads SQTIHQWPATLVQPVGSPLSLECTVEGTSNPNLYWYRQAAGRGLQLLFYSVGIGQISSEVPQNLSASRPQDRQFILSSKKLLLSDSGFYLCAWSTSVMNTEAFFGQGTRLTVV.

The chain carries TRBV18 and TRBJ1-5; 8 nucleotides agree with TRBD1. The CDR3 sequence is 16 residues long. After removal of 6 bases from V and 0 bases from J, the junction contained 7 bases not matched to a gene. Germline V gene data show CDR1 as KGHSH and CDR2 as LQKENI. The CDR3 sequence is CASSEVQGVSNQPQHF. DNA of the CDR3: TGTGCCAGCTCGGAAGTACAGGGGGTTAGCAATCAGCCCCAGCATTTT.